A selection of T cell receptor beta chains follows, all from one sample in a study of T cell responses to AZD1222 COVID-19 vaccine. Profiling relied on immunoSEQ multiplex PCR, and the TCRdb table lists in-frame clones only, not all of them. This sample has 150,000 to 200,000 clones, with around 87% found just once. Sequencing used peripheral blood, obtained on day 0 of AZD1222 vaccination. The source of these receptors is an adult in good health. Both conserved end residues are part of each CDR3.

TRBJ2-1 | TRBV12-3/TRBV12-4 | CASRSILDEQFF
TRBJ1-4 | TRBV19 | CASSTRQGMNEKLFF
TRBJ2-1 | TRBV12-3/TRBV12-4 | CASSLGLAVEQFF
TRBJ1-3 | TRBV15 | CATSRPRTAGNTIYF
TRBJ1-1 | TRBV28 | CASRDTDTEAFF
TRBJ2-1 | TRBV11-2 | CASSLASSNEQFF
TRBJ1-1 | TRBV19 | CASSPGKLGSTEAFF
TRBJ2-7 | TRBV11-3 | CASSLGGAGNYEQYF
TRBJ2-5 | TRBV2 | CASGEPGLAGGETQYF
TRBJ2-7 | TRBV6-5 | CAIGTHQIQYF
TRBJ2-1 | TRBV19 | CASSPQRSYNEQFF
TRBJ1-2 | TRBV5-4 | CASSDNTGVYGYTF
TRBJ1-2 | TRBV27 | CASRLDRGFGYTF
TRBJ2-7 | TRBV7-2 | CASSLYGANSYEQYF
TRBJ2-7 | TRBV3-1/TRBV3-2 | CASSQEPGDTYEQYF
TRBJ1-5 | TRBV6-1 | CASSEANEDRALPYSNQPQHF
TRBJ1-2 | TRBV19 | CASSKSGDGYTF
TRBJ2-7 | TRBV3-1/TRBV3-2 | CASSSSYEQYF
TRBJ1-5 | TRBV7-2 | CASSLAVNQPQHF
TRBJ2-1 | TRBV7-6 | CASSNPLLAANYNEQFF
TRBJ2-7 | TRBV5-6 | CASSLPPYEQYF
TRBJ2-7 | TRBV6-2/TRBV6-3 | CASSEGRLYEQYF
TRBJ1-6 | TRBV3-1/TRBV3-2 | CASSQDGRGKGSPLHF
TRBJ2-3 | TRBV6-6 | CATTRRGRSTDTQYF
TRBJ2-1 | TRBV19 | CASSISSGRYEQFF
TRBJ1-5 | TRBV19 | CASMRGGWGNQPQHF
TRBJ2-6 | TRBV18 | CASSPGQGVHSGANVLTF
TRBJ1-3 | TRBV30 | CAWTQGGSGNTIYF
TRBJ2-7 | TRBV29-1 | CSVVGAAYEQYF
TRBJ1-1 | TRBV19 | CASSIGRHTEAFF
TRBJ2-7 | TRBV19 | CASRTGSYEQYF
TRBJ1-2 | TRBV28 | CASSQRVYGYTF
TRBJ1-2 | TRBV29-1 | CSVRGQGGVSYGYTF